The clone carrying this T cell receptor (beta chain) was detected once. The antigen remains undetermined. The CDR3 sequence is 14 residues long. Trimming left V 8 bases short and J 8 bases short, with 21 bases between. Germline CDR1 and CDR2: MNHEY and SVGAGI. The sample belongs to a study of T-cell memory formation after mild COVID-19. About the study: The TCR clusters were mostly specific to one donor.

TCRdb re-called the 5' RACE reads through MiXCR, storing one row per CDR3 protein. This sample yields about 270,000 distinct CDR3 sequences, of which 16% are seen a single time; roughly a fifth belongs to the top ten. Study-wide results and limits: For contracting clones, CD4+ ones sat mainly in CM and EM, CD8+ in EMRA.

This clonotype was obtained from a man between 18 and 35 years old who had mild COVID-19 (a few samples of this study predate the infection). Cell type and time point are not known. Sequencing used PBMCs or a T cell subset sorted from them (not recorded which). The V gene is TRBV6-5, the J gene TRBJ1-2, with D perhaps matching TRBD1 (5 bases). CDR3 amino acids: CASVPKTRTRGYTF. DNA for the CDR3: TGTGCCAGCGTGCCAAAGACCCGGACACGAGGCTACACCTTC.